Each of the 3 T cell receptor beta chains below was sequenced from the same sample in a study of blood T cell repertoires in COVID-19. TCRdb keeps only in-frame clones here, not all; method: immunoSEQ multiplex PCR. Of approximately 500,000 clones listed, about 88% were seen once; the top ten hold roughly 1%. The sequenced material came from peripheral blood. All receptors come from a man in his late teens or twenties with COVID-19, enrolled during active disease.

The chain uses TRBV7-9 and TRBJ2-1, with 11 bases matching TRBD2. The V gene's germline CDR1 is SEHNR and CDR2 FQNEAQ (reference sequence). V gave up 2 bases and J gave up 10 bases; unmatched junction bases: 10. The CDR3 has 16 residues. The DNA of the CDR3 is TGTGCCAGCAGCTTAATGGCGACTAGCGGGGTCGGCGAGCAGTTCTTC. It encodes CASSLMATSGVGEQFF.

The chain uses TRBV11-3 and TRBJ2-7; 10 bases line up with TRBD1. CDR3 length equals 16 residues. V lost 4 bases to trimming and J lost 3 bases; unmatched junction nucleotides: 9. Germline-derived CDR1 and CDR2 are SGHNT and YENEEA. The CDR3 DNA follows: TGTGCCAGCAGCTCCGACCCCGGGACAGGGGTCTACGAGCAGTACTTC. Its translation is CASSSDPGTGVYEQYF.

The CDR3 reads CASSRREAGNTEAFF. The CDR3, as DNA: TGTGCCAGCAGCCGCCGCGAAGCTGGGAACACTGAAGCTTTCTTT. The V call is TRBV6-5, the J call TRBJ1-1; D is unclear. CDR3 length: 15 residues. Trimming left V 6 bases short and J 1 base short, with 15 bases between. The germline V gene encodes CDR1 MNHEY and CDR2 SVGAGI.